In this sample, the clone carrying this T cell receptor (beta chain) turned up a few times. The data originate from a study of blood T cells in healthy people across ages. V dropped 5 bases and J dropped 4 bases, with 14 bases sitting between them. CDR1 is SQVTM and CDR2 is ANQGSEA in the germline V gene. The CDR3 runs to 13 residues. PCR was performed a second time for roughly 7 to 11 cycles using a sample-barcoded 5' primer and a J-beta primer mix. Using its own MiXCR run on the 5' RACE reads, TCRdb lists one record per CDR3 protein. The sample lists approximately 680,000 distinct CDR3 sequences, approximately 30% occurring once.

This receptor was taken from a woman of 80 years or more in good health. Sequencing was done on a sample of blood. The rearrangement joins TRBV29-1 to TRBJ1-1, with a weak D call TRBD1 (5 bases). The CDR3, as DNA: TGCAGCGTTAACAGGCTAGGAAGCACTGAAGCTTTCTTT. Translated: CSVNRLGSTEAFF.